What follows is one T cell receptor (beta chain) and its context. Seattle patients were enrolled while actively infected and followed longitudinally. This sample is part of a study of blood T cell repertoires in COVID-19. The wider study: Nucleic acid was either cDNA or gDNA, and it came from T cells, B-cell-depleted T cells, or PBMCs.

In the authors' methods: How many nucleated cells were present was estimated from reference gene primer amplification. The method was immunoSEQ multiplex PCR; TCRdb's version includes in-frame clones alone and lacks a portion of them. From that table come the V and J calls and clone size; the DNA was used to work out D and trimming. This sample has roughly 380,000 clones; approximately 89% occur once, and the top ten carry less than 2%. The CDR3 is made up of 14 amino acids. Germline V gives CDR1 ENHRY, CDR2 SYGVKD. With 10 bases clipped from V and 4 bases from J, the junction kept 7 bases outside the gene matches.

Sequencing was performed on peripheral blood. The chain links TRBV10-3 to TRBJ2-1; 10 bases are a match to TRBD2. The source of this sequence is a woman in her forties with COVID-19, enrolled during active disease. The CDR3 loop reads CATHSSGGYNEQFF. In DNA, the CDR3 is TGTGCCACCCACTCTAGCGGGGGATACAATGAGCAGTTCTTC.